These T cell receptor beta chains were read from a single sample in a study of blood T cell repertoires in COVID-19. Using immunoSEQ multiplex PCR, the repertoire was profiled, and TCRdb retains in-frame clones only, with some absent. The sample records under 200,000 clones, roughly 87% being singletons. Sequenced input: peripheral blood. The receptors here all came from a man in his sixties with active or convalescent COVID-19. Both conserved end residues are part of each CDR3. Fields, in order: clone size, CDR3 length, J gene, V gene, D gene, CDR3 DNA, CDR3 protein. A D gene is named only where the DNA matches it firmly. Size values are once, few and many counts, or a class for expanded clones, and some rows have none.

>.|16|TRBJ2-1|TRBV7-9|.
TGTGCCAGCAGCCGATATGGGCAGGGGAGCTACAATGAGCAGTTCTTC
CASSRYGQGSYNEQFF
>.|15|TRBJ2-2|TRBV2|.
TGTGCCAGCAGTTCCTACCCGGGGAACACCGGGGAGCTGTTTTTT
CASSSYPGNTGELFF
>.|16|TRBJ2-3|TRBV11-2|TRBD1
TGTGCCAGCAGCTTGAGAGGCGGACAGGGGGCAGATACGCAGTATTTT
CASSLRGGQGADTQYF
>once|13|TRBJ1-1|TRBV12-3/TRBV12-4|TRBD1
TGTGCCAGCTTCGGACAGGGAGACACTGAAGCTTTCTTT
CASFGQGDTEAFF
>.|16|TRBJ2-3|TRBV4-1|TRBD1
TGCGCCAGCAGCCTCTCCGGGACAGGGGGCACAGATACGCAGTATTTT
CASSLSGTGGTDTQYF
>.|16|TRBJ2-3|TRBV9|TRBD2
TGTGCCAGCAGCGTAAGCGGGGGGGCGGACACAGATACGCAGTATTTT
CASSVSGGADTDTQYF
>.|13|TRBJ2-2|TRBV27|TRBD1
TGTGTTACCCGGAGACAGGGCTCCGGGGAGCTGTTTTTT
CVTRRQGSGELFF
>.|11|TRBJ2-7|TRBV3-1/TRBV3-2|TRBD1
TGTGCCAGCAGCCAAGAGGGACAGCCTAACTTC
CASSQEGQPNF
>once|12|TRBJ2-7|TRBV2|.
TGTGCCAGCGGCCAAGGGGGCTACGAGCAGTACTTC
CASGQGGYEQYF
>.|13|TRBJ1-2|TRBV9|.
TGTGCCAGCAGCGTAGTCGGGGGGGTCGGCTACACCTTC
CASSVVGGVGYTF
>.|16|TRBJ2-5|TRBV7-9|.
TGTGCCAGCAGCTCATTCCGGGACAAGATACAAGAGACCCAGTACTTC
CASSSFRDKIQETQYF
>.|15|TRBJ2-5|TRBV4-2|TRBD2
TGTGCCAGCAGCCCCGGGACTAGCGGGGGAGAGACCCAGTACTTC
CASSPGTSGGETQYF
>.|11|TRBJ1-4|TRBV12-3/TRBV12-4|.
TGTGCCAGCAGTTTTACGGGAAAACTGTTTTTT
CASSFTGKLFF
>.|15|TRBJ2-5|TRBV5-1|.
TGCGCCAGCAGCTTGGCTTTACTATCCGGCGAGACCCAGTACTTC
CASSLALLSGETQYF
>.|15|TRBJ1-6|TRBV6-5|.
TGTGCCAGCAGTCCCAGGGGCGGAGCTAATTCACCCCTCCACTTT
CASSPRGGANSPLHF
>.|18|TRBJ2-3|TRBV10-3|TRBD1
TGTGCCATCAGTGAGTCAAGTACAGGGGGCGGGAATGTAGATACGCAGTATTTT
CAISESSTGGGNVDTQYF
>.|13|TRBJ2-3|TRBV7-9|.
TGTGCCAGCAGCGAAACGGGAGCTAATACGCAGTATTTT
CASSETGANTQYF
>once|15|TRBJ2-5|TRBV29-1|TRBD1
TGCAGCGTTGAAGATCACAGGGGGAGCCAAGAGACCCAGTACTTC
CSVEDHRGSQETQYF
>once|15|TRBJ1-1|TRBV5-1|.
TGCGCCAGCAGCTTTTCGGCTGGGAGGAACACTGAAGCTTTCTTT
CASSFSAGRNTEAFF
>few|13|TRBJ2-7|TRBV5-1|TRBD1
TGCGCCAGCAGCTTCCTACAGGGGTACGAGCAGTACTTC
CASSFLQGYEQYF
>.|16|TRBJ1-2|TRBV3-1/TRBV3-2|.
TGTGCCAGCAGCCCCCATGGGGGCAGCTCTAACTATGGCTACACCTTC
CASSPHGGSSNYGYTF